This section outlines one TCR beta chain sequence together with its context. What it binds is unknown. The data were obtained in a study of vaccination and CD4 T cells after COVID-19. On the study more broadly: Two doses of either BNT162b2 or mRNA-1273 vaccine went to participants. Median time from second vaccine dose to sampling was 72 days (14 to 241).

The germline gives CDR1 DFQATT, CDR2 SNEGSKA (reference sequence). V was pared by 4 bases and J by 8 bases, with 9 bases of the junction left unmatched. CDR3 size: 14 residues. CD4+ T cells that had been cultured provided DNA sequenced with the Oncomine TCR Beta short-read assay. TCRdb used MiXCR to reprocess the PCR reads, holding one entry per CDR3 protein. The sample holds roughly 19,000 distinct CDR3 sequences, around 50% seen once. As to treatment: approximately nine-day PBMC culture with coronavirus spike peptide pools or control peptides (ViraFEST assay). Under the ViraFEST approach, antigen-specific T cells were expanded with peptide pools and TCRs subsequently sequenced.

The sequence derives from a human donor who had recovered from COVID-19. V is TRBV20-1 and J is TRBJ2-1, with 9 bases that match TRBD2. The sequences come from CD4+ T cells from blood, cultured in vitro, collected before SARS-CoV-2 vaccination. The CDR3 bases are TGCAGTGCTATTTCTAGCGGGATAATGGATGAGCAGTTCTTC. This sequence encodes CSAISSGIMDEQFF.